The 15 T cell receptor beta chains presented below share a single source sample, sequenced in a study of monozygotic twins with cystic fibrosis. Assay: immunoSEQ multiplex PCR; the TCRdb copy retains only in-frame clones and omits some. The sample has 20,000 to 30,000 clones; less than 95% are singletons. Material for sequencing was blood. These receptors all stem from a girl aged 2 to 9 with cystic fibrosis.

This clone was picked up one time. The rearrangement uses TRBV5-1 and TRBJ2-7; D gene ambiguous. There are 13 residues in the CDR3. V was shortened by 3 bases and J by 3 bases, with 10 bases between the two germline ends. Germline V gene data show CDR1 as SGHRS and CDR2 as YFSETQ. CDR3 in amino acids: CASSSTSNYEQYF. The CDR3 coding sequence is TGCGCCAGCAGCTCCACCTCTAACTACGAGCAGTACTTC.

This CDR3 is CASSSGLASGGEQFF. CDR3 nucleotide sequence: TGTGCCAGCAGCAGCGGTCTAGCGAGTGGCGGTGAGCAGTTCTTC. This chain joins TRBV6-5 and TRBJ2-1; tentative D call: TRBD2 (6 bases). V lost 6 bases, J lost 9 bases, and 21 bases lay in between. Germline V CDR1 and CDR2: MNHEY, SVGAGI. There are 15 residues in the CDR3.

This sequence joins TRBV6-5 and TRBJ1-2; 7 bases map to TRBD1. The CDR3 sequence is 14 residues long. The V segment lost 8 bases and the J segment 4 bases; nucleotides outside the gene matches: 10. From germline, CDR1 is MNHEY and CDR2 SVGAGI. The CDR3: CASLPKGQLYGYTF. The CDR3 DNA follows: TGTGCCAGCTTACCGAAGGGACAGCTCTATGGCTACACCTTC.

The rearrangement uses TRBV6-6 and TRBJ1-1; the D gene is possibly TRBD1 (5 bases). Germline V gene data show CDR1 as MNHNY and CDR2 as SVGAGI (reference sequence). The CDR3 has 15 residues. V was shortened by 8 bases and J by 1 base, with 17 bases between the two germline ends. The CDR3 region is CASAGTGRENTEAFF. As DNA, the CDR3 is TGTGCCAGCGCAGGGACGGGGAGGGAGAACACTGAAGCTTTCTTT.

In its sample, this clone was seen once. The V and J genes are TRBV7-2 and TRBJ1-1, with D possibly matching TRBD1 (5 bases). The length of the CDR3 is 14 residues. Germline CDR1 and CDR2: SGHTA and FQGNSA. The ends were cut back, 0 bases at V and 7 bases at J, with 12 bases in the middle. DNA for the CDR3: TGTGCCAGCAGCTTAGCGTGGGCAGGGCTTGAAGCTTTCTTT. It translates to CASSLAWAGLEAFF.

The V gene is TRBV18, the J gene TRBJ1-1; D possibly corresponds to TRBD1 (6 bases). Germline V gives CDR1 KGHSH, CDR2 LQKENI. The germline V and J ends were trimmed by 4 bases and 4 bases, with 22 bases remaining between them. This CDR3 is 17 amino acids long. CDR3 in DNA: TGTGCCAGCTCACTGAAGTCTCCGGGGGGGCATGGCACTGAAGCTTTCTTT. Translating gives CASSLKSPGGHGTEAFF.

The V gene is TRBV9, the J gene TRBJ2-2; D possibly corresponds to TRBD1 (8 bases). The CDR3 is 18 amino acids. V was shortened by 4 bases and J by 4 bases, with 23 bases between the two germline ends. CDR1 SGDLS and CDR2 YYNGEE come from the germline V gene. The CDR3: CASSPRTGPGGGTGELFF. In DNA, the CDR3 is TGTGCCAGCAGCCCCCGGACAGGGCCGGGGGGTGGCACCGGGGAGCTGTTTTTT.

J is TRBJ2-5 and V is TRBV6-5; D tentatively fits TRBD1 or TRBD2 (6 bases each). The CDR3 has 15 amino acids. Per germline, CDR1 MNHEY and CDR2 SVGAGI. The V end was cut by 0 bases, the J end by 3 bases, with 11 bases between. CDR3 loop: CASSYSIGGKETQYF. The CDR3 DNA sequence: TGTGCCAGCAGTTACTCGATAGGGGGGAAAGAGACCCAGTACTTC.

The genes are TRBV18 and TRBJ2-3; D is undetermined. There are 13 residues in the CDR3. The V gene's germline CDR1 is KGHSH and CDR2 LQKENI. Trimming took off 0 bases at V and 4 bases at J, with 5 bases between the two ends. Here the CDR3 DNA reads TGTGCCAGCTCACCACCGGTGGCAGATACGCAGTATTTT. Translating gives CASSPPVADTQYF.

The genes are TRBV5-5 and TRBJ2-7, with D hard to call. The CDR3 consists of 15 residues. Germline lookup yields CDR1 SGHKS and CDR2 YYEKEE (reference sequence). V was shortened by 0 bases and J by 0 bases, with 10 bases between the two germline ends. The CDR3 bases are TGTGCCAGCAGCTTGGTTTGGCACAGCTCCTACGAGCAGTACTTC. This encodes CASSLVWHSSYEQYF.

V is TRBV27 and J is TRBJ1-4; D not resolved. The length of the CDR3 is 16 residues. Germline CDR1 is MNHEY and CDR2 is SMNVEV (reference sequence). Trimming took off 5 bases at V and 3 bases at J, with 16 bases between the two ends. CDR3 sequence (DNA): TGTGCCAGCAGTCCAATATCAAAGGGATCTAATGAAAAACTGTTTTTT. This encodes CASSPISKGSNEKLFF.

The genes are TRBV7-3 and TRBJ2-2; the D is unclear. V was cut by 1 base and J by 2 bases, with 5 bases left in between. CDR1 and CDR2 from the germline V gene are SGHTA and FQGTGA. This CDR3 contains 14 residues. The CDR3 loop is CASSLSLNTGELFF. The CDR3 nucleotides are TGTGCCAGCAGCTTAAGTCTCAACACCGGGGAGCTGTTTTTT. The whole variable domain, filled in from reference TRBV7-3 and TRBJ2-2, reads GAGVSQTPSNKVTEKGKYVELRCDPISGHTALYWYRQSLGQGPEFLIYFQGTGAADDSGLPNDRFFAVRPEGSVSTLKIQRTERGDSAVYLCASSLSLNTGELFFGEGSRLTVL.

The V and J genes are TRBV10-2 and TRBJ2-1, with D perhaps given as TRBD1 or TRBD2 (6 bases each). The ends were cut back, 6 bases at V and 8 bases at J, with 23 bases in the middle. CDR1 and CDR2 (germline): WSHSY, SAAADI. CDR3 size: 16 residues. The CDR3 protein is CASSPQGRGASDEQFF. CDR3 sequence (DNA): TGCGCCAGCAGCCCTCAGGGGCGGGGAGCATCCGATGAGCAGTTCTTC.

The chain recombines TRBV14 with TRBJ2-3; 10 bases line up with TRBD2. The CDR3 length is 21 residues. With V trimmed by 0 bases and J by 0 bases, 15 bases remained unmatched. Germline loops: CDR1 SGHDN, CDR2 FVKESK. CDR3 sequence (DNA): TGTGCCAGCAGCCAAGAACCAATACTAGCGGGGATCGCGAAGAGCACAGATACGCAGTATTTT. As protein: CASSQEPILAGIAKSTDTQYF.

The J gene is TRBJ1-2, the V gene TRBV6-1; 12 bases agree with TRBD1. The CDR3 loop spans 17 amino acids. Germline CDR1 and CDR2: MNHNS and SASEGT. Trimming took 3 bases from V and 5 from J; bases not matched to a gene: 10. CDR3 loop: CASSDPGQGAKRYGYTF. DNA of the CDR3: TGTGCCAGCAGTGATCCGGGACAGGGGGCGAAAAGGTATGGCTACACCTTC.